This T cell receptor beta chain was recorded in a study of blood T cell repertoires in COVID-19. Study summary: Samples taken during acute and convalescent COVID-19 were collected in the United States, Italy and Spain. The analysed material was cDNA or gDNA that came from T cells, B-cell-depleted T cells, or PBMCs.

This clone was counted a single time. CDR3 length equals 16 residues. From germline, CDR1 is SGHTA and CDR2 FQGTGA. V lost 6 bases and J 4 bases, leaving 19 bases between the germline ends. Original methodology: Reference gene primer amplification yielded estimated nucleated cell counts. Assay: immunoSEQ multiplex PCR; the TCRdb copy retains only in-frame clones and omits some. The DNA was the basis for D and trimming; V, J and clone size are from that table. In the table there are nearly 250,000 clones, around 86% of which are singletons. Participants were aged roughly 18 to 89 years from more than 20 US areas.

The sequencing input was PBMCs or T cells enriched from blood (not recorded which). This TCR was sampled from a woman aged 50 to 65 who had recovered from COVID-19. The rearrangement joins TRBV7-3 to TRBJ2-1, with a weak D call TRBD2 (6 bases). The CDR3 sequence is CASSLEGRLGYNEQFF. The CDR3 nucleotides are TGTGCCAGCAGTTTGGAGGGGCGATTAGGTTACAATGAGCAGTTCTTC.